Listed here are 17 T cell receptor beta chains from one sample, sequenced in a study of blood T cell repertoires in COVID-19. Some clones are missing from TCRdb's copy, which holds only in-frame ones; the method was immunoSEQ multiplex PCR. Of some 76,000 clones in the sample, approximately 80% are singletons; the top ten hold 18%. Input material: peripheral blood. The receptors were gathered from a woman aged 55-70 years with acute or convalescent COVID-19.

This sequence joins TRBV3-1 (or the pseudogene TRBV3-2) and TRBJ1-1, with D possibly being TRBD1 (6 bases). This CDR3 comprises 15 residues. Germline V gives CDR1 LGHDT, CDR2 YNNKEL (reference sequence). V lost 4 bases, J lost 4 bases, and 16 bases lay in between. The CDR3 bases are TGTGCCAGCAGCCCCGGGAGGGGGTTTTCCACTGAAGCTTTCTTT. It specifies CASSPGRGFSTEAFF.

This clone was picked up a small number of times. The CDR3 reads CASSNAGGTGYTF. The CDR3 nucleotides read TGTGCCAGCAGTAACGCAGGGGGTACTGGCTACACCTTC. J is TRBJ1-2 and V is TRBV12-3 or TRBV12-4, with 7 bases aligning to TRBD1. Trimming removed 5 bases from V and 7 bases from J; junction bases left unmatched: 7. The CDR3 spans 13 residues.

This clone was observed a single time. V usage is TRBV29-1 and J usage is TRBJ1-2, with D perhaps TRBD1 (6 bases). The CDR3 extends over 13 amino acids. CDR1 is SQVTM and CDR2 is ANQGSEA in the germline V gene. The V gene lost 4 bases and the J gene lost 4 bases, with 13 bases spanning the gap. CDR3 protein: CSVVVGRGYGYTF. Here the CDR3 DNA reads TGCAGCGTTGTAGTAGGCAGGGGCTATGGCTACACCTTC.

This clone was seen only once. The V and J genes are TRBV7-2 and TRBJ1-2; TRBD1 matches 9 bases. The CDR3 has 14 amino acids. The V gene end was trimmed by 5 bases and the J gene end by 2 bases; junction bases not matched to a gene: 3. Germline V gene lookup returns CDR1 SGHTA and CDR2 FQGNSA. CDR3 coding DNA: TGTGCCAGCAGCCCAGGACAGGGGAACTATGGCTACACCTTC. Its protein product is CASSPGQGNYGYTF.

In DNA, the CDR3 is TGTGCCAGCAGCTCGACAGATCGTTCACCCCTCCACTTT. Translating it yields CASSSTDRSPLHF. The V call is TRBV5-5, the J call TRBJ1-6; tentative D call: TRBD1 (5 bases). There are 13 residues in the CDR3. CDR1 and CDR2 from the germline V gene are SGHKS and YYEKEE (reference sequence). V was cut by 3 bases and J by 9 bases, with 10 bases left in between.

This clone appeared a single time. The rearrangement links TRBV6-2 or TRBV6-3 to TRBJ2-7; possibly TRBD1 for D (6 bases). Per the germline V gene, CDR1 is MNHEY and CDR2 is SVGEGT. CDR3 length equals 14 residues. V was shortened by 6 bases and J by 3 bases, with 15 bases between the two germline ends. The CDR3: CASSTGTINYEQYF. CDR3 DNA: TGTGCCAGCAGCACCGGGACAATTAACTACGAGCAGTACTTC.

V is TRBV9 and J is TRBJ1-5; maybe TRBD1 (6 bases). The CDR3 runs 17 residues. Looked up from germline, CDR1 is SGDLS and CDR2 is YYNGEE. V lost 4 bases, J lost 7 bases, and 24 bases lay in between. The CDR3 loop reads CASSPHDTPTGDQPQHF. In DNA, the CDR3 is TGTGCCAGCAGCCCCCATGATACGCCGACAGGCGACCAGCCCCAGCATTTT.

This clone came up once. J is TRBJ2-3 and V is TRBV19, with a possible D match to TRBD1 (7 bases). From germline, CDR1 is LNHDA and CDR2 SQIVND (reference sequence). Trimming cost V 5 bases and J 0 bases, with 15 bases left between them. The CDR3 loop spans 16 amino acids. For the CDR3, the DNA is TGTGCCAGTAGTTCGGCCAGGGGGGCGAGCACAGATACGCAGTATTTT. It translates to CASSSARGASTDTQYF.

The rearrangement links TRBV29-1 to TRBJ1-2; 7 bases are shared with TRBD1. The J segment lost 4 bases and the V segment lost 3 bases, leaving 8 bases of the junction unmatched. Germline assignment: CDR1 SQVTM and CDR2 ANQGSEA. CDR3 length: 14 amino acids. Here the CDR3 reads CSVEPTGNPYGYTF. In DNA, the CDR3 is TGCAGCGTTGAGCCGACAGGGAATCCCTATGGCTACACCTTC.

The CDR3 bases are TGTGCCAGTAGTACTGGACAGGGGGCTTTGGGAGGAAACACCATATATTTT. Residues: CASSTGQGALGGNTIYF. V gene TRBV19 combines with J gene TRBJ1-3; 11 bases align to TRBD1. V gave up 4 bases and J gave up 4 bases; unmatched junction bases: 9. There are 17 residues in the CDR3. CDR1 and CDR2 from the germline V gene are LNHDA and SQIVND (reference sequence).

The genes are TRBV5-1 and TRBJ1-1; 11 bases agree with TRBD1. Losses at the gene ends were 3 bases for V and 4 bases for J; bases not matched to a gene: 5. CDR1 and CDR2 (germline): SGHRS, YFSETQ. The CDR3 runs to 15 residues. In nucleotides, the CDR3 is TGCGCCAGCAGCTCGGACAGGGGGCGAGGCACTGAAGCTTTCTTT. Amino acids: CASSSDRGRGTEAFF.

The chain combines TRBV9 with TRBJ1-3; D ambiguous. This CDR3 contains 12 residues. V was pared by 5 bases and J by 9 bases, with 12 bases between. The germline gives CDR1 SGDLS, CDR2 YYNGEE. CDR3 in amino acids: CASSVPGGTIYF. CDR3 bases: TGTGCCAGCAGTGTCCCGGGAGGCACCATATATTTT. Full variable domain (missing parts from reference TRBV9 and TRBJ1-3): DSGVTQTPKHLITATGQRVTLRCSPRSGDLSVYWYQQSLDQGLQFLIQYYNGEERAKGNILERFSAQQFPDLHSELNLSSLELGDSALYFCASSVPGGTIYFGEGSWLTVV.

V is TRBV4-3 and J is TRBJ1-1; a weak D match, TRBD1 (5 bases). Trimming stripped 1 base from V and 7 bases from J, with 10 bases between. The CDR3 has 13 residues. Germline-derived CDR1 and CDR2 are LGHNA and YSLEER. The CDR3 bases are TGCGCCAGCAGCCAAGGACAGCGCCGTGAAGCTTTCTTT. Its translation is CASSQGQRREAFF.

In this sample, this clone turned up a few times. This sequence joins TRBV10-3 and TRBJ2-1; 10 positions match TRBD1. The germline CDR1 and CDR2 sequences are ENHRY and SYGVKD. V shed 6 bases, J shed 10 bases, and the junction held 3 bases outside the gene matches. The length of the CDR3 is 12 residues. CDR3 sequence: CAIRGTGEEQFF. CDR3 nucleotides: TGTGCCATCAGGGGGACAGGGGAAGAGCAGTTCTTC.

The chain combines TRBV6-1 with TRBJ2-7; a possible D gene is TRBD2 (5 bases). V lost 1 base and J 11 bases, leaving 9 bases between the germline ends. Per germline, CDR1 MNHNS and CDR2 SASEGT. This CDR3 region has 11 residues. The CDR3 DNA reads TGTGCCAGCAGTGAAGAGGACTTGGAGTACGTC. It codes for CASSEEDLEYV.

The chain employs TRBV11-2 and TRBJ1-1; 12 bases fit TRBD1. With V trimmed by 2 bases and J by 10 bases, 8 bases remained unmatched. Germline V lookup: CDR1 SGHAT, CDR2 FQNNGV. The CDR3 extends over 15 amino acids. The CDR3 DNA reads TGTGCCAGCAGCTTAAAACCCGGGACAGGGGGCCCAGCTTTCTTT. Its translation: CASSLKPGTGGPAFF.

This clone occurred a few times. The chain combines TRBV28 with TRBJ1-2; D gene uncertain. With 5 bases removed from V and 3 bases from J, the gap between germline ends came to 4 bases. CDR3 length: 11 amino acids. The germline V gene has CDR1 MDHEN and CDR2 SYDVKM. The CDR3 DNA sequence: TGTGCCAGCAGTCGAGACTATGGCTACACCTTC. Translating gives CASSRDYGYTF.